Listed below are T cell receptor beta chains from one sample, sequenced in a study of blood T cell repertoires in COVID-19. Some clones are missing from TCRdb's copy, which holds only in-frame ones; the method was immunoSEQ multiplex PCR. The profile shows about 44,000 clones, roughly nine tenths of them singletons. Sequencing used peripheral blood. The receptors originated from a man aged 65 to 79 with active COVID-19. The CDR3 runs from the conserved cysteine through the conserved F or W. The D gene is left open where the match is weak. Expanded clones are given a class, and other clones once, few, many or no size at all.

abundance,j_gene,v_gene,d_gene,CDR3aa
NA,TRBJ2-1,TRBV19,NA,CASFKGGPPGNEQFF
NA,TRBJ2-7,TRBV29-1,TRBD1,CSVSGTGGEYEQYF
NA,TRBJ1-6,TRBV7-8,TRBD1,CASSLSGQGWSPLHF
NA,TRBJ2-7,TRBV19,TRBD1,CASSINPSTGEFKFYEQYF
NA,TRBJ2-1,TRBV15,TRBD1,CATSRSPTGVDEQFF
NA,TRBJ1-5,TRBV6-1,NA,CASSEAGGRRQPQHF
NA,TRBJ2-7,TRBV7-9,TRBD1,CASSPDRGEQYF
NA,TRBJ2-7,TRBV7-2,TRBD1,CASSLRTGEAYEQYF
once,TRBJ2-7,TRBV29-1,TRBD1,CSVADRVDYEQYF
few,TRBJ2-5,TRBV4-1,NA,CASSLLAVETQYF
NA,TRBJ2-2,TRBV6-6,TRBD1,CASRGVRDSYTGELFF
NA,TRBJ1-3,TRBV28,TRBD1,CASSPLDRDYTIYF
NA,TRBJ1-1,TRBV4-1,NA,CASSQDRAGLRDTEAFF
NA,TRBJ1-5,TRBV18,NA,CASSPTSSLSRDQPQHF
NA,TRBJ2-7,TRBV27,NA,CASRGLREQYF
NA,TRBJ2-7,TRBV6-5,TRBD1,CASSRNRGEQYF
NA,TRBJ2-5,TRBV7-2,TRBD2,CASSLVSLAGVPQETQYF
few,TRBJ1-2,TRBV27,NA,CASSPGAGVHYGYTF
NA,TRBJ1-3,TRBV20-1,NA,CSASPGMYGNTIYF
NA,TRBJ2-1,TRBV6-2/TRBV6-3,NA,CASSSSGGPIYNEQFF
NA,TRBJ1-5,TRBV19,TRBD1,CASSPMGQGVRQPQHF
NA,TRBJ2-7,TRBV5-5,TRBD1,CASSSPQGITLPEQYF
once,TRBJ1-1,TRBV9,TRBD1,CASSPATGVTEAFF
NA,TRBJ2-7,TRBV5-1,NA,CASSSQDPSSSYEQYF
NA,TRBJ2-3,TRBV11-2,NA,CASSLVLASSTDTQYF
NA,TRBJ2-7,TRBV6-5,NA,CASSYSFQGKYEQYF
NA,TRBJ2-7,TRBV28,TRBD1,CASRGPGTGSYEQYF
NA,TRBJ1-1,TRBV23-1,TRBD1,CASSQLQGGENTEAFF
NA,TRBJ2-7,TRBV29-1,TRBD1,CSVRDRAGGEQYF
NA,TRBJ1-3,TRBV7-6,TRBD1,CASSLSTGGNTIYF
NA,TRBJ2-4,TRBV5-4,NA,CASGPGRENIQYF
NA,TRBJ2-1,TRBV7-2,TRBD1,CASSPQGVNEQFF
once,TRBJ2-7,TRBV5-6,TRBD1,CASSLRGPRGAEQYF
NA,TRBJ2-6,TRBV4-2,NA,CASSQMKQGRSRANVLTF
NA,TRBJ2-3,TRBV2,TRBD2,CASSDFSGGAIDTQYF
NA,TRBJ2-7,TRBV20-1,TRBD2,CSASPHVGLADYEQYF
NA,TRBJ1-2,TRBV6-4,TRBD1,CASSEDREAGGYTF
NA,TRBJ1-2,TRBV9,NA,CASSVGRDYGYTF